Listed below are T cell receptor beta chains from one sample, sequenced in a study of T cell changes during pregnancy in multiple sclerosis. The repertoire was sequenced with immunoSEQ multiplex PCR; TCRdb's copy has only in-frame clones and lacks some. The top ten clones hold about 8% of a sample with fewer than 50,000 clones, around 92% of them seen once. Sequencing used CD8+ T cells from peripheral blood mononuclear cells, obtained in the third trimester of pregnancy. These receptors were obtained from a female donor with multiple sclerosis, enrolled in a pregnancy study. The CDR3 runs from the conserved cysteine through the conserved F or W. D genes are given only for firm matches. Clone size appears in some rows only: once, few, many, or a class for an expanded clone.

D	size	V	J	CDR3	DNA
.	.	TRBV19	TRBJ1-2	CASSIDRSAGNYGYTF	TGTGCCAGTAGTATAGATCGATCCGCAGGGAACTATGGCTACACCTTC
TRBD1	.	TRBV27	TRBJ2-7	CASSFPGQGVEEQYF	TGTGCCAGCAGTTTCCCGGGACAGGGGGTGGAGGAGCAGTACTTC
TRBD2	.	TRBV11-2	TRBJ2-7	CASSQTRTSGFSYEQYF	TGTGCCAGCAGCCAAACCCGGACTAGCGGCTTTTCCTACGAGCAGTACTTC
.	.	TRBV10-3	TRBJ2-5	CAINAGRGETQYF	TGTGCCATCAACGCGGGAAGAGGAGAGACCCAGTACTTC
.	.	TRBV27	TRBJ1-2	CASSLSGGGNYGYTF	TGTGCCAGCAGTTTATCAGGGGGGGGTAACTATGGCTACACCTTC
.	.	TRBV4-3	TRBJ2-3	CASSPRGSTDTQYF	TGCGCCAGCAGCCCTCGGGGTAGCACAGATACGCAGTATTTT
TRBD2	.	TRBV30	TRBJ2-7	CAWSIMGLAYEQYF	TGTGCCTGGAGTATAATGGGACTAGCTTACGAGCAGTACTTC
.	.	TRBV2	TRBJ2-1	CASPPPPGLSSYNEQFF	TGTGCCAGCCCCCCTCCTCCGGGACTTAGCTCCTACAATGAGCAGTTCTTC
.	once	TRBV7-2	TRBJ2-7	CASSSTSNYEQYF	TGTGCCAGCAGCTCAACTAGCAACTACGAGCAGTACTTC
TRBD2	.	TRBV5-6	TRBJ2-3	CASSWEGTDTQYF	TGTGCCAGCAGCTGGGAGGGTACAGATACGCAGTATTTT
TRBD2	.	TRBV11-2	TRBJ2-5	CASSLFSGSQETQYF	TGTGCCAGCAGCTTATTTAGCGGGAGCCAAGAGACCCAGTACTTC
TRBD1	.	TRBV4-1	TRBJ2-1	CASSQGTGGSSEQFF	TGCGCCAGCAGCCAAGGGACAGGGGGGTCCAGTGAGCAGTTCTTC
.	.	TRBV28	TRBJ2-2	CASSLSVQGNTGELFF	TGTGCCAGCAGTTTATCCGTTCAGGGGAACACCGGGGAGCTGTTTTTT
TRBD2	.	TRBV4-1	TRBJ2-5	CASSLGLAGALETQYF	TGCGCCAGCAGCCTGGGACTAGCGGGAGCCCTGGAGACCCAGTACTTC
.	.	TRBV6-5	TRBJ2-7	CASSLSGRGGYEQYF	TGTGCCAGCAGCCTAAGCGGGCGTGGTGGCTACGAGCAGTACTTC
.	.	TRBV19	TRBJ1-1	CASSIGVTEAFF	TGTGCCAGTAGTATCGGGGTTACTGAAGCTTTCTTT